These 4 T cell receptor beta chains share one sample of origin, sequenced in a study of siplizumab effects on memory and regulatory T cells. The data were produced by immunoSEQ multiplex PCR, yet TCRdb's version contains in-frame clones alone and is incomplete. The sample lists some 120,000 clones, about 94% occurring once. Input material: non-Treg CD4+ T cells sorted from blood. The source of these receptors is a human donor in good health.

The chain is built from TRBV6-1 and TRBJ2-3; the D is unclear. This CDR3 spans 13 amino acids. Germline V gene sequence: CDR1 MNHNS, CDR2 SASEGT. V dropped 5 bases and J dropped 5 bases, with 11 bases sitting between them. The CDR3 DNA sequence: TGTGCCAGCAGTCAAGGGTGGGGAGATACGCAGTATTTT. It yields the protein CASSQGWGDTQYF.

The CDR3 nucleotides read TGTGCCATCAGACCTAGCGGGTTTGAAAACAATGAGCAGTTCTTC. This sequence encodes CAIRPSGFENNEQFF. The V call is TRBV10-3, the J call TRBJ2-1; TRBD2 matches 8 bases. The germline gives CDR1 ENHRY, CDR2 SYGVKD. Losses at the gene ends were 6 bases for V and 5 bases for J; bases not matched to a gene: 9. This CDR3 contains 15 residues.

The CDR3 protein is CASSPQGLAANYEQYF. CDR3 bases: TGTGCCAGCAGCCCGCAAGGACTAGCGGCTAACTACGAGCAGTACTTC. The chain combines TRBV7-9 with TRBJ2-7, with 10 positions matching TRBD2. CDR3 length equals 16 residues. Germline trimming cut 5 bases from V and 3 bases from J; bases unmatched to any gene: 10. Germline V gives CDR1 SEHNR, CDR2 FQNEAQ (reference sequence).

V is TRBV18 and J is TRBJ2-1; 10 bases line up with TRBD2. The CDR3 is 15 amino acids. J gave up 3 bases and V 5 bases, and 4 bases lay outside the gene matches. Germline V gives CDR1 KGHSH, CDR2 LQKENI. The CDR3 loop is CASSVQREGYNEQFF. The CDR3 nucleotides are TGTGCCAGCTCAGTTCAGCGGGAGGGCTACAATGAGCAGTTCTTC.